This T cell receptor (beta chain) emerged from a study of T cell repertoires in cytomegalovirus infection. Study in general: Through public TCR beta signatures, both CMV infection and matching HLA type were indicated.

Trimming cost V 3 bases and J 1 base, with 15 bases left between them. The CDR3 runs 16 residues. Germline V gene sequence: CDR1 MDHEN, CDR2 SYDVKM. TCRdb re-analysed the reads in MiXCR, keeping a single row per CDR3 protein. The sample lists under 95,000 distinct CDR3 sequences, under 5% occurring once. Study-wide findings and caveats: Cumulative public TCR beta family frequency identified carriers of CMV plus the relevant HLA. Ex vivo, HLA-C-restricted CMV-specific TCR beta clonotypes prevailed over the rest of the response.

This clonotype has at least ten counts. What it binds is not known. This sequence was found in a human donor in good health (CMV status not recorded). Some clones in this sample may be carry-over from other donors' samples. This rearrangement joins TRBV28 to TRBJ1-1, with a weak D call TRBD1 (5 bases). Sample: PBMCs. The CDR3 sequence: CASSFLQGTANTEAFF. Written as DNA, the CDR3 is TGTGCCAGCAGTTTTCTCCAAGGGACGGCGAACACTGAAGCTTTCTTT.